The 16 T cell receptor beta chains presented below share a single source sample, sequenced in a study of blood T cell repertoires in COVID-19. Using immunoSEQ multiplex PCR, the repertoire was profiled, and TCRdb retains in-frame clones only, with some absent. The sample consists of 93,000 or so clones, 80% to 90% of them appearing once. The sequenced material came from peripheral blood. These receptors were collected from a human donor in a cohort sampled during active COVID-19.

This chain links TRBV5-1 with TRBJ2-3; D perhaps matches TRBD2 (5 bases). This CDR3 comprises 15 residues. Trimming removed 7 bases at V and 5 bases at J, with 20 bases between. In germline, CDR1 is SGHRS, CDR2 YFSETQ. DNA of the CDR3: TGCGCCAGCTCTCCCTTCCGTAGCGTGAGAGATACGCAGTATTTT. Its translation: CASSPFRSVRDTQYF.

The chain has TRBV7-6 and TRBJ2-3, with 9 bases lining up with TRBD2. CDR1 and CDR2 from the germline V gene are SGHVS and FNYEAQ. This CDR3 has 15 residues. Unmatched junction bases numbered 4, after V lost 4 bases and J lost 2 bases. As DNA, the CDR3 is TGTGCCAGCAGCTCACCTAGCGGGGACACAGATACGCAGTATTTT. Translated: CASSSPSGDTDTQYF. Looking up the rest from reference TRBV7-6 and TRBJ2-3 gives the full variable domain: GAGVSQSPRYKVTKRGQDVALRCDPISGHVSLYWYRQALGQGPEFLTYFNYEAQQDKSGLPNDRFSAERPEGSISTLTIQRTEQRDSAMYRCASSSPSGDTDTQYFGPGTRLTVL.

This clone was found once. The rearrangement links TRBV5-6 to TRBJ2-5; 9 bases match TRBD2. This CDR3 comprises 15 residues. V trimming: 2 bases; J trimming: 4 bases; junction bases outside the gene matches: 6. CDR1 SGHDT and CDR2 YYEEEE come from the germline V gene. The chain's CDR3 is CASSFRVSGRETQYF. The CDR3 DNA sequence: TGTGCCAGCAGCTTCAGGGTTAGCGGGAGAGAGACCCAGTACTTC.

This clone came up a few times. V is TRBV7-9 and J is TRBJ1-5; 7 bases line up with TRBD1. This CDR3 region has 14 residues. Germline CDR1 reads SEHNR; CDR2 reads FQNEAQ (reference sequence). After removal of 3 bases from V and 5 bases from J, the junction contained 4 bases not matched to a gene. CDR3 amino acids: CASSFGGGYQPQHF. CDR3 bases: TGTGCCAGCAGCTTTGGAGGGGGCTATCAGCCCCAGCATTTT.

The rearrangement joins TRBV7-8 to TRBJ2-7; D might be TRBD1 (6 bases). Germline values: CDR1 SGHVS, CDR2 FQNEAQ. The CDR3 length is 15 residues. With 4 bases removed from V and 3 bases from J, the gap between germline ends came to 16 bases. CDR3 region: CASSSPGQGFYEQYF. The CDR3, as DNA: TGTGCCAGCAGCTCCCCCGGGCAGGGGTTCTACGAGCAGTACTTC.

The chain links TRBV30 to TRBJ2-7, with 8 nucleotides matching TRBD1. The V and J ends lost 3 bases and 0 bases, in that order; junction bases with no gene match: 13. The CDR3 spans 17 residues. Germline V gives CDR1 GTSNPN, CDR2 SVGIG (reference sequence). CDR3: CAWRADRVVGLSYEQYF. CDR3 bases: TGTGCCTGGAGGGCGGACAGGGTGGTGGGGCTCTCCTACGAGCAGTACTTC.

The chain combines TRBV6-6 with TRBJ2-5, with a possible D match to TRBD2 (6 bases). V was shortened by 6 bases and J by 2 bases, with 10 bases between the two germline ends. This CDR3 comprises 13 residues. The germline gives CDR1 MNHNY, CDR2 SVGAGI (reference sequence). For the CDR3, the DNA is TGTGCCAGCAGGCGGGGCTCACAAGAGACCCAGTACTTC. Its protein product is CASRRGSQETQYF.

This rearrangement joins TRBV6-5 to TRBJ1-1, with D tentatively TRBD1 (5 bases). Per the germline V gene, CDR1 is MNHEY and CDR2 is SVGAGI. Trimming took off 6 bases at V and 0 bases at J, with 14 bases between the two ends. This CDR3 has 15 residues. CDR3 bases: TGTGCCAGCAGCAACCCGGGACTCTTGAACACTGAAGCTTTCTTT. This codes for CASSNPGLLNTEAFF.

This clone came up once. This rearrangement joins TRBV7-9 to TRBJ2-2, with D perhaps TRBD1 (6 bases). CDR1 is SEHNR, CDR2 FQNEAQ, per germline (reference sequence). V was shortened by 5 bases and J by 3 bases, with 19 bases between the two germline ends. The CDR3 has 17 residues. In nucleotides, the CDR3 is TGTGCCAGCAGCCCAGGCACGACTAACAGGGACACCGGGGAGCTGTTTTTT. Translated: CASSPGTTNRDTGELFF.

This clone occurred a few times. This sequence joins TRBV5-5 and TRBJ1-2, with D unresolved. Germline CDR1 is SGHKS and CDR2 is YYEKEE (reference sequence). The CDR3 loop spans 13 amino acids. Trimming pared 4 bases from V and 4 bases from J, leaving 11 bases between. CDR3 DNA: TGTGCCAGCAGCCCTAGTCAGATCTATGGCTACACCTTC. Translation: CASSPSQIYGYTF.

The chain employs TRBV18 and TRBJ2-1; D is unresolved. From germline, CDR1 is KGHSH and CDR2 LQKENI. Trimming took 1 base from V and 5 from J, leaving 6 bases between them. CDR3 size: 13 residues. CDR3 bases: TGTGCCAGCTCACCACGAGAGCACAATGAGCAGTTCTTC. Encoded protein: CASSPREHNEQFF.

The V and J genes are TRBV11-2 and TRBJ2-5, with D perhaps matching TRBD1 (5 bases). The CDR3 contains 15 residues. In germline, CDR1 is SGHAT, CDR2 FQNNGV. The ends were cut back, 1 base at V and 13 bases at J, with 22 bases in the middle. The CDR3 DNA reads as TGTGCCAGCAGCTTAGTTCAGGTTTCAGGGTCCGCACCGTACTTC. This codes for CASSLVQVSGSAPYF. The full variable domain, with the rest looked up from reference TRBV11-2 and TRBJ2-5, is EAGVAQSPRYKIIEKRQSVAFWCNPISGHATLYWYQQILGQGPKLLIQFQNNGVVDDSQLPKDRFSAERLKGVDSTLKIQPAKLEDSAVYLCASSLVQVSGSAPYFGPGTRLLVL.

The rearrangement joins TRBV7-6 to TRBJ1-2, with D maybe TRBD1 (6 bases). The CDR3 contains 15 residues. Germline V CDR1 and CDR2: SGHVS, FNYEAQ. V was trimmed by 3 bases and J by 7 bases, leaving 18 bases between them. The DNA for the CDR3 is TGTGCCAGCAGCTTCGAGGTTCCAGGGGCAGGTGGCTACACCTTC. It translates to CASSFEVPGAGGYTF.

The chain recombines TRBV19 with TRBJ2-3, with 7 bases lining up with TRBD1. Trimming removed 1 base from V and 4 bases from J; junction bases left unmatched: 5. Germline values: CDR1 LNHDA, CDR2 SQIVND (reference sequence). The CDR3 is made up of 15 amino acids. The CDR3 DNA is TGTGCCAGTAGTATAGGACAGGGAAGGGCAGATACGCAGTATTTT. It specifies CASSIGQGRADTQYF.

The chain is built from TRBV27 and TRBJ1-3; no reliable D call. Per germline, CDR1 MNHEY and CDR2 SMNVEV (reference sequence). This CDR3 has 13 amino acids. Trimming shortened V by 0 bases and J by 7 bases, and 7 bases separated the two germline ends. The DNA of the CDR3 is TGTGCCAGCAGTTTATCCCCCTTGAACACCATATATTTT. This translates into CASSLSPLNTIYF.

The rearrangement joins TRBV12-5 to TRBJ2-2, with 14 bases lining up with TRBD2. V shed 3 bases and J 4 bases; nucleotides not matched to a gene: 13. The length of the CDR3 is 20 residues. In germline, CDR1 is LGHNT, CDR2 FRNRAP. CDR3 residues: CASGFVPLPGLAGGTGELFF. The CDR3 DNA is TGTGCTAGTGGTTTTGTACCTCTCCCCGGACTAGCGGGAGGCACCGGGGAGCTGTTTTTT.